This TCR beta chain was recorded in a study of T-cell reconstitution after alpha-beta-depleted transplantation in children. Findings and limits, study-wide: It was surviving recipient T cells and thymic progenitors that gave some patients high TCRbeta diversity at day 60. After transplant, at about two months, alpha-beta T cells were reportedly derived from several hundred expanded graft clones.

A few counts support this clonotype. Its antigen remains unknown. Preparation of the TCRbeta library was carried out with unique molecular identifiers. One entry per CDR3 protein results from TCRdb running MiXCR on the PCR reads. The data hold 500,000 to 750,000 distinct CDR3 sequences, with 25% to 30% observed a single time. Trimming left V 1 base short and J 12 bases short, with 16 bases between. The length of the CDR3 is 13 residues. Per the germline V gene, CDR1 is KGHSH and CDR2 is LQKENI. Sequenced material: PBMCs, taken before TCRalphabeta/CD19-depleted stem cell transplant. The source is a boy under three years old with Wiskott-Aldrich syndrome, due to receive a stem cell transplant. The chain joins TRBV18 to TRBJ2-7, with no clear D. CDR3 loop: CASSPLNKESTYF. The CDR3 DNA reads TGTGCCAGCTCACCACTTAACAAGGAGAGTACGTACTTC.